This TCR beta chain was profiled in a study of blood T cells in healthy people across ages. General study results and limits: The study found TCR beta diversity correlated strongly with naive T cell percentage. More naive CD4+ cells and higher diversity were found in long-lived than in aged donors.

Worth noting for this clonotype: Its antigen is currently unknown.

It was with a sample-barcoded 5' primer and a J-beta primer mix that a second PCR of roughly 6 to 12 cycles was run. MiXCR was run by TCRdb on the 5' RACE reads, yielding one entry per CDR3 protein. The table records some 670,000 distinct CDR3 sequences, around 50% of them present only once. The CDR3 extends over 16 amino acids. CDR1 is LNHNV and CDR2 is YYDKDF in the germline V gene (reference sequence). The V segment lost 2 bases and the J segment 2 bases; nucleotides outside the gene matches: 6. This receptor was taken from a woman older than 75 in good health. Input material: blood. The chain combines TRBV15 with TRBJ2-3; 8 bases fit TRBD1. In DNA, the CDR3 is TGTGCCACCAGCAGACGGACAGGGACTTACACAGATACGCAGTATTTT. It encodes CATSRRTGTYTDTQYF.